Listed here are 31 T cell receptor beta chains from one sample, sequenced in a study of Ad26.COV2.S vaccination and SARS-CoV-2 variants. The treatment denotes: 15 to 20 received Ad26.COV2.S at low or high dose, single or two shots; 5 received placebo; per-sample allocation not given. Specimen acquisition occurred on day 63 following the initial vaccine or placebo injection. Measured with immunoSEQ multiplex PCR; TCRdb has only the in-frame clones, and not every one. Counted here are hundreds of thousands of clones, 70% to 90% occurring once; the ten biggest clones make up around 1.5%. The sequencing here drew on peripheral blood, taken in a trial of Ad26.COV2.S vaccine versus placebo. The receptors here all came from a person between 18 and 65 years old who received the Ad26.COV2.S COVID-19 vaccine or a placebo.

This clone was detected only once. CDR3 region: CASSEVLDKPYEQYF. The CDR3 DNA is TGCGCCAGCAGTGAGGTATTGGACAAGCCCTACGAGCAGTACTTC. The V and J genes are TRBV10-1 and TRBJ2-7, with D perhaps TRBD1 (5 bases). Trimming pared 2 bases from V and 2 bases from J, leaving 13 bases between. The CDR3 is 15 residues long. Germline CDR1 reads WNHNN; CDR2 reads SYGVQD (reference sequence).

This sequence joins TRBV6-5 and TRBJ2-5; TRBD2 might be the D (6 bases). This CDR3 contains 15 residues. V lost 3 bases to trimming and J lost 1 base, with 12 bases between them. Germline CDR1 MNHEY, CDR2 SVGAGI. The CDR3 reads CASSYISGLQETQYF. CDR3 sequence (DNA): TGTGCCAGCAGTTATATTAGCGGCCTCCAAGAGACCCAGTACTTC.

This chain joins TRBV5-1 and TRBJ1-1; D possibly corresponds to TRBD1 (6 bases). V lost 2 bases to trimming and J lost 7 bases, with 15 bases between them. Germline loops: CDR1 SGHRS, CDR2 YFSETQ. The CDR3 runs 14 residues. CDR3 bases: TGCGCCAGCAGCTTCCCTAACAGGGAAGGTGAAGCTTTCTTT. Its protein is CASSFPNREGEAFF.

This clone was recorded a few times. This chain links TRBV7-9 with TRBJ2-7, with D tentatively TRBD1 (5 bases). This CDR3 is built from 12 residues. V dropped 0 bases and J dropped 6 bases, with 6 bases sitting between them. Germline loops: CDR1 SEHNR, CDR2 FQNEAQ (reference sequence). CDR3 sequence reads: CASSLADTEQYF. CDR3 bases: TGTGCCAGCAGCTTAGCGGACACCGAGCAGTACTTC.

V usage is TRBV11-3 and J usage is TRBJ1-1; no firm D call. CDR1 is SGHNT and CDR2 is YENEEA in the germline V gene. V lost 3 bases and J lost 7, with 12 bases in between. There are 13 residues in the CDR3. The CDR3 sequence is CASSFRFGSEAFF. As DNA, the CDR3 is TGTGCCAGCAGCTTCAGGTTTGGAAGTGAAGCTTTCTTT.

CDR3 sequence reads: CAISESARPYEQYF. The CDR3 DNA reads as TGTGCCATCAGTGAGTCGGCAAGACCCTACGAGCAGTACTTC. J is TRBJ2-7 and V is TRBV10-3; D gene uncertain. The CDR3 covers 14 residues. V was shortened by 0 bases and J by 2 bases, with 8 bases between the two germline ends. CDR1 and CDR2 (germline): ENHRY, SYGVKD.

Written as DNA, the CDR3 is TGTGCCAGCAGCTGGGGACTACTGAACACTGAAGCTTTCTTT. Translating it yields CASSWGLLNTEAFF. The rearrangement uses TRBV7-2 and TRBJ1-1, with D tentatively TRBD1 (5 bases). The CDR3 is 14 residues long. Germline CDR1 is SGHTA and CDR2 is FQGNSA. Trimming left V 4 bases short and J 0 bases short, with 9 bases between. The full variable domain, completed using reference TRBV7-2 and TRBJ1-1, is GAGVSQSPSNKVTEKGKDVELRCDPISGHTALYWYRQSLGQGLEFLIYFQGNSAPDKSGLPSDRFSAERTGGSVSTLTIQRTQQEDSAVYLCASSWGLLNTEAFFGQGTRLTVV.

The chain couples TRBV30 to TRBJ1-4; D is perhaps TRBD1 (5 bases). The CDR3 is 12 amino acids. V was clipped by 0 bases and J by 8 bases, with 7 bases between them. The germline gives CDR1 GTSNPN, CDR2 SVGIG (reference sequence). The CDR3 sequence is CAWSVHREKLFF. The CDR3 DNA follows: TGTGCCTGGAGTGTTCACAGGGAAAAACTGTTTTTT.

V is TRBV7-9 and J is TRBJ1-4; 11 nucleotides match TRBD1. V shed 4 bases and J 1 base; nucleotides not matched to a gene: 2. This CDR3 region has 16 residues. The germline V gene has CDR1 SEHNR and CDR2 FQNEAQ (reference sequence). CDR3 DNA sequence: TGTGCCAGCAGCTCGGGACAGGGGGTAACTAATGAAAAACTGTTTTTT. Amino acid sequence: CASSSGQGVTNEKLFF. Full variable domain (outside the CDR3, taken from reference TRBV7-9 and TRBJ1-4): DTGVSQNPRHKITKRGQNVTFRCDPISEHNRLYWYRQTLGQGPEFLTYFQNEAQLEKSRLLSDRFSAERPKGSFSTLEIQRTEQGDSAMYLCASSSGQGVTNEKLFFGSGTQLSVL.

This chain joins TRBV9 and TRBJ2-3; D remains ambiguous. The CDR3 has 12 amino acids. Germline loops: CDR1 SGDLS, CDR2 YYNGEE. V was cut by 0 bases and J by 5 bases, with 4 bases left in between. The CDR3 reads CASSVVLDTQYF. The CDR3 DNA reads TGTGCCAGCAGCGTAGTTCTAGATACGCAGTATTTT.

The chain combines TRBV3-1 (or the pseudogene TRBV3-2) with TRBJ1-2, with D unclear. V lost 1 base, J lost 5 bases, and 17 bases lay in between. This CDR3 is 16 amino acids long. Germline loops: CDR1 LGHDT, CDR2 YNNKEL (reference sequence). DNA of the CDR3: TGTGCCAGCAGCCAAGGAGTGAGGGTTGGCCAATATGGCTACACCTTC. Translated: CASSQGVRVGQYGYTF.

Turning to this clone: Germline is not matched at one junction end, which may reflect a read error. The chain is built from TRBV19 and TRBJ1-1; 8 bases line up with TRBD1. Germline V gene lookup returns CDR1 LNHDA and CDR2 SQIVND (reference sequence). This CDR3 comprises 16 residues. CDR3 DNA sequence: TGTGCCAGTAGTATCCTCAGGGGGCGCAGGAACCCTGAAGCTTTCTTT. Translating gives CASSILRGRRNPEAFF.

J is TRBJ2-5 and V is TRBV9, with 8 bases identical to TRBD2. With 0 bases clipped from V and 5 bases from J, the junction kept 6 bases outside the gene matches. CDR1 and CDR2 (germline): SGDLS, YYNGEE. The CDR3 is made up of 15 amino acids. The CDR3 sequence is CASSVAGGLGETQYF. DNA of the CDR3: TGTGCCAGCAGCGTAGCGGGGGGGCTTGGGGAGACCCAGTACTTC.

In DNA form, the CDR3 reads TGTGCCAGCAGCTTAGGACTAGCGGGAGTGGGGGGAGAGACCCAGTACTTC. It yields the protein CASSLGLAGVGGETQYF. The V call is TRBV7-9, the J call TRBJ2-5; 12 nucleotides match TRBD2. The germline CDR1 and CDR2 sequences are SEHNR and FQNEAQ (reference sequence). The V segment lost 1 base and the J segment 4 bases; nucleotides outside the gene matches: 7. The length of the CDR3 is 17 residues.

V and J are TRBV5-4 and TRBJ2-2, with TRBD1 as a possible D gene (7 bases). The CDR3 consists of 17 residues. Trimming left V 0 bases short and J 7 bases short, with 19 bases between. CDR1 is SGHNT and CDR2 is YYREEE in the germline V gene (reference sequence). The CDR3 loop reads CASSLVGGGALVGELFF. CDR3 in DNA: TGTGCCAGCAGCTTGGTTGGAGGGGGCGCTTTGGTCGGGGAGCTGTTTTTT.

The genes are TRBV30 and TRBJ1-1, with unresolved D. V was shortened by 0 bases and J by 11 bases, with 10 bases between the two germline ends. Germline values: CDR1 GTSNPN, CDR2 SVGIG (reference sequence). The CDR3 has 11 amino acids. The CDR3 sequence is CAWSVRGRAFF. The CDR3 region has the DNA TGTGCCTGGAGTGTACGTGGTAGGGCTTTCTTT.

The chain carries TRBV9 and TRBJ1-2, with 7 bases matching TRBD1. CDR3 length equals 13 residues. J lost 8 bases, V lost 4 bases, and 8 bases had no gene match. The germline V gene encodes CDR1 SGDLS and CDR2 YYNGEE. The CDR3 DNA follows: TGTGCCAGCAGCCCCGGACAGGATAACGGCTACACCTTC. Protein sequence: CASSPGQDNGYTF.

The rearrangement joins TRBV7-9 to TRBJ2-1, with 7 bases identical to TRBD1. CDR1 SEHNR and CDR2 FQNEAQ come from the germline V gene (reference sequence). J was trimmed by 2 bases and V by 6 bases; bases with no gene match: 7. The length of the CDR3 is 15 residues. The CDR3 nucleotides read TGTGCCAGCAGTCCACGGGACAGTCCCTACAATGAGCAGTTCTTC. Translating it yields CASSPRDSPYNEQFF.

The V call is TRBV6-5, the J call TRBJ2-7, with a weak D call TRBD2 (6 bases). The length of the CDR3 is 14 residues. Trimming shortened V by 8 bases and J by 3 bases, and 17 bases separated the two germline ends. Per germline, CDR1 MNHEY and CDR2 SVGAGI. Here the CDR3 DNA reads TGTGCCAGCCGACCCGCGGGGCCCATCTACGAGCAGTACTTC. Encoded protein: CASRPAGPIYEQYF.

This chain connects TRBV15 to TRBJ1-5; 9 positions agree with TRBD1. The ends lost 2 bases at V and 5 bases at J; junction bases unmatched: 4. There are 15 residues in the CDR3. Germline assignment: CDR1 LNHNV and CDR2 YYDKDF (reference sequence). Here the CDR3 reads CATSRRTGGHQPQHF. The CDR3 nucleotides are TGTGCCACCAGCAGACGCACAGGGGGCCATCAGCCCCAGCATTTT.

This chain connects TRBV6-4 to TRBJ2-1, with 8 nucleotides matching TRBD2. Germline CDR1 is MRHNA and CDR2 is SNTAGT. V dropped 4 bases and J dropped 15; count of bases not matched to a gene: 8. The CDR3 contains 12 residues. In DNA form, the CDR3 reads TGTGCCAGCAGTGCGAGCGGGAGTAGGCTGTTCTTC. This translates into CASSASGSRLFF.

This clone was picked up a small number of times. The rearrangement links TRBV7-9 to TRBJ2-7, with D perhaps TRBD2 (6 bases). CDR1 is SEHNR and CDR2 is FQNEAQ in the germline V gene (reference sequence). With 7 bases removed from V and 7 bases from J, the gap between germline ends came to 17 bases. This CDR3 contains 13 residues. For the CDR3, the DNA is TGTGCCAGCAACGGGCTAGCGATGAGGGAGCAGTACTTC. Its translation: CASNGLAMREQYF.

The rearrangement joins TRBV7-2 to TRBJ2-1; 9 bases are a match to TRBD2. Losses at the gene ends were 0 bases for V and 4 bases for J; bases not matched to a gene: 7. The CDR3 spans 17 residues. Germline values: CDR1 SGHTA, CDR2 FQGNSA. The CDR3 DNA reads as TGTGCCAGCAGCTTAGCGGGGGGTCTAGCGGGATACAATGAGCAGTTCTTC. It codes for CASSLAGGLAGYNEQFF.

The chain carries TRBV6-4 and TRBJ1-4; D might be TRBD1 (5 bases). V was cut by 2 bases and J by 3 bases, with 13 bases left in between. The CDR3 covers 16 residues. In germline, CDR1 is MRHNA, CDR2 SNTAGT. CDR3 region: CASSDRPGNANEKLFF. Here the CDR3 DNA reads TGTGCCAGCAGTGACAGACCAGGGAACGCTAATGAAAAACTGTTTTTT.

The rearrangement links TRBV7-9 to TRBJ1-4; D is perhaps TRBD1 (5 bases). V was clipped by 3 bases and J by 7 bases, with 15 bases between them. The CDR3 spans 15 residues. CDR1 SEHNR and CDR2 FQNEAQ come from the germline V gene (reference sequence). This CDR3 is CASSFRSLGTEKLFF. The DNA of the CDR3 is TGTGCCAGCAGCTTCCGGTCCTTGGGGACTGAAAAACTGTTTTTT.

The gene calls are TRBV6-1 and TRBJ2-1; D tentatively reads TRBD1 or TRBD2 (7 bases each). The CDR3 loop spans 15 amino acids. Germline-derived CDR1 and CDR2 are MNHNS and SASEGT. The V end lost 3 bases, the J end lost 4 bases, and 13 bases lay between the germline ends. The chain's CDR3 is CASSDPRGGYNEQFF. CDR3 DNA: TGTGCCAGCAGTGACCCCAGGGGGGGGTACAATGAGCAGTTCTTC.

The V and J genes are TRBV7-2 and TRBJ2-4; possible D gene TRBD2, 5 bases. Germline-derived CDR1 and CDR2 are SGHTA and FQGNSA. The CDR3 runs 13 residues. Trimming removed 3 bases at V and 8 bases at J, with 11 bases between. CDR3 DNA: TGTGCCAGCAGCTTCGGGGATGGGGACATTCAGTACTTC. Protein sequence: CASSFGDGDIQYF.

The chain combines TRBV11-2 with TRBJ2-5, with 10 nucleotides matching TRBD2. Per the germline V gene, CDR1 is SGHAT and CDR2 is FQNNGV. This CDR3 is 16 amino acids long. With V trimmed by 0 bases and J by 4 bases, 5 bases remained unmatched. In DNA form, the CDR3 reads TGTGCCAGCAGCTTAGATCGGGCTAGCGGGAGAGAGACCCAGTACTTC. Amino acid sequence: CASSLDRASGRETQYF.

This chain connects TRBV6-5 to TRBJ2-7; TRBD1 aligns across 9 bases. The CDR3 has 13 amino acids. Germline V CDR1 and CDR2: MNHEY, SVGAGI. The V gene end was trimmed by 8 bases and the J gene end by 3 bases; junction bases not matched to a gene: 5. Here the CDR3 reads CASSGTGYYEQYF. In nucleotides, the CDR3 is TGTGCCAGCTCCGGGACAGGGTACTACGAGCAGTACTTC.

This clone has a single count. This sequence joins TRBV30 and TRBJ2-1, with 7 bases matching TRBD1. Germline V gene data show CDR1 as GTSNPN and CDR2 as SVGIG (reference sequence). Unmatched junction bases numbered 6, after V lost 4 bases and J lost 9 bases. The CDR3 is 12 residues long. The chain's CDR3 is CAWNPGGSEQFF. The CDR3 DNA reads TGTGCCTGGAACCCAGGGGGTAGTGAGCAGTTCTTC.

This rearrangement joins TRBV6-2 or TRBV6-3 to TRBJ1-6, with D perhaps matching TRBD1 (6 bases). The germline gives CDR1 MNHEY, CDR2 SVGEGT. The CDR3 runs 15 residues. The ends were cut back, 2 bases at V and 7 bases at J, with 12 bases in the middle. The CDR3 DNA reads TGTGCCAGCAGTTACCGGACAGCCTTCAATTCACCCCTCCACTTT. Its protein product is CASSYRTAFNSPLHF.